Shown below are 18 T cell receptor beta chains from a single sample sequenced in a study of shared clonotypes between healthy human individuals. Assay used: immunoSEQ multiplex PCR; TCRdb lists only in-frame clones, some missing. The sample has about 2,200,000 clones, about 92% seen once; the top ten hold about 1.5%. Terminally differentiated effector memory CD45RA+ cells were excluded from the naive CD8 cells, which were CD45RO-negative and positively selected for CCR7. The sequencing sample was made of naive CD8+ T cells from PBMCs. The origin of the receptors is a man aged 18 to 35 in good health. Some clones in this sample may be carry-over from other donors' samples.

The rearrangement links TRBV7-9 to TRBJ1-1; 11 positions match TRBD1. CDR3 length: 16 residues. The J segment lost 5 bases and the V segment lost 2 bases, leaving 7 bases of the junction unmatched. Germline V gene sequence: CDR1 SEHNR, CDR2 FQNEAQ (reference sequence). The CDR3 loop reads CASSLLGQGDGTEAFF. CDR3 DNA: TGTGCCAGCAGCTTATTGGGACAGGGGGATGGGACTGAAGCTTTCTTT.

The gene calls are TRBV29-1 and TRBJ1-2; a weak D match, TRBD1 (5 bases). Germline V gene data show CDR1 as SQVTM and CDR2 as ANQGSEA. This CDR3 region has 13 residues. Trimming shortened V by 6 bases and J by 4 bases, and 15 bases separated the two germline ends. DNA of the CDR3: TGCAGCGTGTCAAGTCGGGACTTCTATGGCTACACCTTC. Residues: CSVSSRDFYGYTF.

To note about this clone: The sample contains more than one DNA sequence encoding this CDR3. This chain uses TRBV4-1 with TRBJ2-3; D remains unclear. The CDR3 runs to 11 residues. The V end was cut by 6 bases, the J end by 3 bases, with 4 bases between. Germline-derived CDR1 and CDR2 are MGHRA and YSYEKL. In nucleotides, the CDR3 is TGCGCCAGCAGGCAAACAGATACGCAGTATTTT. Protein product: CASRQTDTQYF.

The rearrangement links TRBV27 to TRBJ1-2; 11 bases are a match to TRBD1. J gave up 5 bases and V 5 bases, and 7 bases lay outside the gene matches. This CDR3 is built from 15 residues. The germline V gene has CDR1 MNHEY and CDR2 SMNVEV (reference sequence). CDR3 region: CASSPRTGGAYGYTF. DNA of the CDR3: TGTGCCAGCAGTCCACGGACAGGGGGCGCTTATGGCTACACCTTC.

The chain uses TRBV27 and TRBJ1-2, with D possibly TRBD1 on 6 matching bases. Germline V gene lookup returns CDR1 MNHEY and CDR2 SMNVEV (reference sequence). Trimming removed 3 bases at V and 4 bases at J, with 21 bases between. The CDR3 sequence is 17 residues long. CDR3 sequence (DNA): TGTGCCAGCAGTTTTGCGTATCAGGGACAAGCCTTCTATGGCTACACCTTC. Its translation is CASSFAYQGQAFYGYTF.

The genes are TRBV27 and TRBJ2-4; D perhaps matches TRBD1 (7 bases). V was clipped by 6 bases and J by 8 bases, with 14 bases between them. The CDR3 consists of 13 residues. Germline V gene data show CDR1 as MNHEY and CDR2 as SMNVEV (reference sequence). This CDR3 is CASRRQGGDIQYF. In DNA, the CDR3 is TGTGCCAGCAGGCGACAGGGAGGAGACATTCAGTACTTC.

Points on this clone: Other DNA sequences of this sample code for an identical CDR3. The chain has TRBV9 and TRBJ2-3, with D perhaps matching TRBD2 (6 bases). The V and J ends lost 0 bases and 4 bases respectively, with 9 bases between them. The CDR3 has 14 residues. CDR1 and CDR2 from the germline V gene are SGDLS and YYNGEE. CDR3 bases: TGTGCCAGCAGCGTAGGGGGAGGTGCAGATACGCAGTATTTT. Translation: CASSVGGGADTQYF.

The gene calls are TRBV5-1 and TRBJ2-2; 11 nucleotides align to TRBD2. The CDR3 length is 16 residues. From germline, CDR1 is SGHRS and CDR2 YFSETQ. CDR3 nucleotides: TGCTCCTTTACTAGCGGGAGTCCTGCGAACACCGGGGAGCTGTTTTTT. Translation gives CSFTSGSPANTGELFF.

V usage is TRBV5-1 and J usage is TRBJ1-2; no definite D call. Trimming removed 4 bases at V and 6 bases at J, with 25 bases between. The CDR3 has 17 residues. Germline values: CDR1 SGHRS, CDR2 YFSETQ. Written as DNA, the CDR3 is TGCGCCAGCAGCCGATACGAACTAAAGTACGGAGGGAATGGCTACACCTTC. It translates to CASSRYELKYGGNGYTF. Full variable domain (remainder filled in from reference TRBV5-1 and TRBJ1-2): KAGVTQTPRYLIKTRGQQVTLSCSPISGHRSVSWYQQTPGQGLQFLFEYFSETQRNKGNFPGRFSGRQFSNSRSEMNVSTLELGDSALYLCASSRYELKYGGNGYTFGSGTRLTVV.

The sample holds one count of this clone. In nucleotides, the CDR3 is TGTGCCAGTAGTTGGGTGGCGGGTAACTACGAGCAGTACTTC. Protein product: CASSWVAGNYEQYF. The rearrangement joins TRBV19 to TRBJ2-7, with D perhaps matching TRBD2 (5 bases). The length of the CDR3 is 14 residues. The germline V and J ends were trimmed by 5 bases and 3 bases, with 14 bases remaining between them. The germline V gene has CDR1 LNHDA and CDR2 SQIVND (reference sequence).

V is TRBV6-1 and J is TRBJ1-1; no reliable D call. Trimming shortened V by 0 bases and J by 2 bases, and 16 bases separated the two germline ends. In germline, CDR1 is MNHNS, CDR2 SASEGT. The CDR3 is 17 amino acids. The CDR3 DNA sequence: TGTGCCAGCAGTGAAGCGAGAAGTCGGGGAATTAACACTGAAGCTTTCTTT. Amino acid sequence: CASSEARSRGINTEAFF.

This chain connects TRBV25-1 to TRBJ1-1; D uncertain. The CDR3 spans 14 residues. The V gene lost 10 bases and the J gene lost 0 bases, with 15 bases spanning the gap. Germline V gives CDR1 MGHDK, CDR2 SYGVNS. The CDR3 sequence: CATSARAMNTEAFF. The DNA of the CDR3 is TGTGCCACTTCCGCGCGGGCCATGAACACTGAAGCTTTCTTT.

The V gene is TRBV4-3, the J gene TRBJ1-2; TRBD1 matches at 8 bases. This CDR3 comprises 15 residues. V trimming: 4 bases; J trimming: 8 bases; junction bases outside the gene matches: 12. Germline CDR1 is LGHNA and CDR2 is YSLEER. This chain's CDR3 is CASSRRDRRPRGYTF. The DNA for the CDR3 is TGCGCCAGCAGCCGCCGGGACAGGCGCCCTCGAGGCTACACCTTC.

The rearrangement links TRBV27 to TRBJ2-7, with TRBD1 as a possible D gene (6 bases). The CDR3 extends over 16 amino acids. The V gene lost 2 bases and the J gene lost 6 bases, with 20 bases spanning the gap. Germline V lookup: CDR1 MNHEY, CDR2 SMNVEV (reference sequence). The CDR3 DNA follows: TGTGCCAGCAGTTTAAGCGTTGGGGACATAGCTCTCGAGCAGTACTTC. Amino acid sequence: CASSLSVGDIALEQYF.

The sample holds one count of this clone. The V call is TRBV9, the J call TRBJ2-3; TRBD1 matches 7 bases. Germline loops: CDR1 SGDLS, CDR2 YYNGEE. Trimming removed 7 bases from V and 2 bases from J; junction bases left unmatched: 13. The length of the CDR3 is 16 residues. The CDR3 DNA sequence: TGTGCCAGCGGAACTTCGGACAGGACGAACACAGATACGCAGTATTTT. Translation gives CASGTSDRTNTDTQYF. Together with reference TRBV9 and TRBJ2-3, the CDR3 gives the full variable domain: DSGVTQTPKHLITATGQRVTLRCSPRSGDLSVYWYQQSLDQGLQFLIQYYNGEERAKGNILERFSAQQFPDLHSELNLSSLELGDSALYFCASGTSDRTNTDTQYFGPGTRLTVL.

The rearrangement links TRBV27 to TRBJ1-2; weak D call: TRBD1 (6 bases). Germline values: CDR1 MNHEY, CDR2 SMNVEV (reference sequence). V lost 6 bases and J lost 3, with 11 bases in between. The CDR3 contains 13 residues. CDR3 protein: CASRTRQDYGYTF. The CDR3 nucleotides read TGTGCCAGCAGGACCCGACAGGACTATGGCTACACCTTC.

This clone was seen just once. DNA of the CDR3: TGTGCCAGCCAGGACAGGGGCTCCTACGAGCAGTACTTC. It encodes CASQDRGSYEQYF. The rearrangement uses TRBV27 and TRBJ2-7, with 9 bases lining up with TRBD1. The germline V gene encodes CDR1 MNHEY and CDR2 SMNVEV (reference sequence). The length of the CDR3 is 13 residues. J gave up 0 bases and V 8 bases, and 2 bases lay outside the gene matches.

This chain links TRBV10-1 with TRBJ1-2; D gene ambiguous. The CDR3 sequence is 13 residues long. From germline, CDR1 is WNHNN and CDR2 SYGVQD (reference sequence). V lost 2 bases and J lost 2, with 6 bases in between. The CDR3 protein is CASSEHLNYGYTF. In DNA form, the CDR3 reads TGCGCCAGCAGTGAGCACTTAAACTATGGCTACACCTTC.